This TCR beta chain was identified in a study of blood T cell repertoires in COVID-19. The wider study: Nucleic acid was either cDNA or gDNA, and it came from T cells, B-cell-depleted T cells, or PBMCs.

Original handling: Estimated nucleated cell counts came from reference gene primer amplification. The protocol was immunoSEQ multiplex PCR, while the TCRdb copy is restricted to in-frame clones and leaves out a portion. The V and J calls and clone size come from that table; D and trimming were worked out from the DNA. Here the sample spans a few hundred thousand clones, 75% to 85% being singletons. CDR1 is WSHSY, CDR2 SAAADI, per germline. The CDR3 spans 14 residues. The trim removed 6 bases at V and 1 base at J, leaving 2 bases unmatched. The chain uses TRBV10-2 and TRBJ2-5; 10 bases match TRBD2. The receptor was isolated from a woman aged 40 to 50 who had recovered from COVID-19. Material: peripheral blood. CDR3 DNA sequence: TGCGCCAGCAGACTAGCGGGGCTCCAAGAGACCCAGTACTTC. It specifies CASRLAGLQETQYF.